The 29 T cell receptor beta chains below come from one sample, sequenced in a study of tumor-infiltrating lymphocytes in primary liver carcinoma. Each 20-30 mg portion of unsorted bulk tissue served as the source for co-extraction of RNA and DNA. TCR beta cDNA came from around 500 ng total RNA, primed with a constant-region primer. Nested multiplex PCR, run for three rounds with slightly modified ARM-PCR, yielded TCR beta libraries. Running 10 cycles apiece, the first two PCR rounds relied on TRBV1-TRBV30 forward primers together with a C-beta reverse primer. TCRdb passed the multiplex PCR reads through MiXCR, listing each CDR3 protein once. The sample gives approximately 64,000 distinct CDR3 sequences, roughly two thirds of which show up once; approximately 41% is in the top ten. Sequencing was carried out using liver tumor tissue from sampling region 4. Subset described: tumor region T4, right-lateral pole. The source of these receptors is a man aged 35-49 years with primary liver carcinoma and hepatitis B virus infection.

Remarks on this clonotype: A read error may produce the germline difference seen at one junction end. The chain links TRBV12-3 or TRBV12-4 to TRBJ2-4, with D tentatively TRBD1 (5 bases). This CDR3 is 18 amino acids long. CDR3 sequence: CASTLWGGADIAKNIQCF. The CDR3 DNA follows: TGTGCCAGCACTTTATGGGGTGGGGCGGACATTGCCAAAAACATTCAGTGCTTC.

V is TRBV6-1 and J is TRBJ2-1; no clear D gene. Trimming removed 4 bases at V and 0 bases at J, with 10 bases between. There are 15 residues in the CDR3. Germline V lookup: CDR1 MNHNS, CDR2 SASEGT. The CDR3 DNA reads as TGTGCCAGCAGTGTGACAAGGAGCTCCTACAATGAGCAGTTCTTC. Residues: CASSVTRSSYNEQFF.

DNA for the CDR3: TGCGCCAGCAGCTGGGACATTAATAGGGAGCAGTACTTC. It specifies CASSWDINREQYF. The chain links TRBV5-1 to TRBJ2-7; D might be TRBD1 (6 bases). In germline, CDR1 is SGHRS, CDR2 YFSETQ. The CDR3 is 13 residues long. Trimming pared 3 bases from V and 7 bases from J, leaving 14 bases between. The variable domain in full, completed from reference TRBV5-1 and TRBJ2-7, reads KAGVTQTPRYLIKTRGQQVTLSCSPISGHRSVSWYQQTPGQGLQFLFEYFSETQRNKGNFPGRFSGRQFSNSRSEMNVSTLELGDSALYLCASSWDINREQYFGPGTRLTVT.

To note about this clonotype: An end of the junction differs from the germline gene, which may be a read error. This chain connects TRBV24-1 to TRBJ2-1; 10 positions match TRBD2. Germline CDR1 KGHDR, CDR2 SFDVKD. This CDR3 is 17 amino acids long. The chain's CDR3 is CAASRASGGLAGDEQFF. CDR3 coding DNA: TGTGCCGCCAGTAGGGCCTCGGGCGGGCTAGCGGGAGATGAGCAGTTCTTC.

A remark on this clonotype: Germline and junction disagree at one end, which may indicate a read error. The CDR3 DNA reads TGCAGCGGAAAACGGGGGCAGCTGAACATTGAAGCTCTCTTT. Its translation: CSGKRGQLNIEALF. V and J are TRBV29-1 and TRBJ1-1; D possibly corresponds to TRBD1 (6 bases). The CDR3 contains 14 residues. The germline gives CDR1 SQVTM, CDR2 ANQGSEA.

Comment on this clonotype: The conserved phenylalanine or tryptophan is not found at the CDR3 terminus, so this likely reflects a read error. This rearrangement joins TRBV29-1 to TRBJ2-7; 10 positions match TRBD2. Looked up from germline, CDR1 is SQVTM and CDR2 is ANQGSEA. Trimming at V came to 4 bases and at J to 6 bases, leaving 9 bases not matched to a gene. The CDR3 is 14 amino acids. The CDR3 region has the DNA TGCAGCGTTGCTACTAGCGGGACCGCAGCCGAGCAGTACATC. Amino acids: CSVATSGTAAEQYI.

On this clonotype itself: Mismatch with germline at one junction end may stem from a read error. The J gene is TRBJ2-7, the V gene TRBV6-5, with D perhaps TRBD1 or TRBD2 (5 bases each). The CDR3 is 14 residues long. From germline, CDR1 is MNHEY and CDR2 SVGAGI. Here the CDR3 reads CANRPGHTSYEQYF. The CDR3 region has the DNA TGTGCCAACAGGCCGGGGCATACCTCCTACGAGCAGTATTTC.

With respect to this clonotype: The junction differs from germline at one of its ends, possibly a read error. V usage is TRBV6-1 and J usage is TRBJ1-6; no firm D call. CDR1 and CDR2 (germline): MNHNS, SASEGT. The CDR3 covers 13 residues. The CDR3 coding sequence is TGTGCCACCAGTGAATTAGGGAATTCACCCCTCCACTTT. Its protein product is CATSELGNSPLHF.

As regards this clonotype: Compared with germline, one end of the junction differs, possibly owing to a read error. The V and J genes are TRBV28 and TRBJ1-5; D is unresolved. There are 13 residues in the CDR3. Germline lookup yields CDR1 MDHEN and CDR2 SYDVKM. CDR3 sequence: CASSFFGNRPQHF. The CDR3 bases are TGTGCCAGCAGTTTTTTCGGCAATCGGCCCCAGCATTTT.

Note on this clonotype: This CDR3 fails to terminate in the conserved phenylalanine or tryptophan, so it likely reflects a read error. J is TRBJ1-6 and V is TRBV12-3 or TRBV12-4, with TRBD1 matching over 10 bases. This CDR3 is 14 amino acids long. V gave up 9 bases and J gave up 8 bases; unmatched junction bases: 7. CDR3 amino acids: CARSSGTGDSPLHL. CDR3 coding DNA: TGTGCCAGGAGCTCCGGGACAGGGGATTCACCCCTCCACCTT.

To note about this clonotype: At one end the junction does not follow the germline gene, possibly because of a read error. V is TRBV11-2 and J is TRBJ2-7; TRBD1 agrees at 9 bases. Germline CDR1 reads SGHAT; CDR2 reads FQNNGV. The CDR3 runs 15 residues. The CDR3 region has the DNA TGTGCCAACAGCCAAGGGACAGGGAGAACGTGCGAGCAGTACTTC. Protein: CANSQGTGRTCEQYF.

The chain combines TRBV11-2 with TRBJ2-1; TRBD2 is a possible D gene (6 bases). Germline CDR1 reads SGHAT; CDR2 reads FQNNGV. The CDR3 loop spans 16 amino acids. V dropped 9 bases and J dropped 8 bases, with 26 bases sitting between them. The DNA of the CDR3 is TGTGCCAGGAGCGCGTCGAGGGCTAGCGCATACGATGAGCAGTTCTTC. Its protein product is CARSASRASAYDEQFF.

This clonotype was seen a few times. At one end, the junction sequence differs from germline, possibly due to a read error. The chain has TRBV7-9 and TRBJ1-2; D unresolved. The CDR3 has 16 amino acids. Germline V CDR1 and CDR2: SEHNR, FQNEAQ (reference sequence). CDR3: CANSPEGRLSQYGYTF. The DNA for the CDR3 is TGCGCCAACAGCCCCGAAGGCAGGCTGTCCCAGTATGGCTACACCTTC.

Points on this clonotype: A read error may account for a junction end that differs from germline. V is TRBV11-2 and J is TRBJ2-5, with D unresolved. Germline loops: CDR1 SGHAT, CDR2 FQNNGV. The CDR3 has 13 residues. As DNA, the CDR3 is TGTACCAGCAGCTTAGCTCTAGAAGAGACCCAGTACTTC. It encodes CTSSLALEETQYF.

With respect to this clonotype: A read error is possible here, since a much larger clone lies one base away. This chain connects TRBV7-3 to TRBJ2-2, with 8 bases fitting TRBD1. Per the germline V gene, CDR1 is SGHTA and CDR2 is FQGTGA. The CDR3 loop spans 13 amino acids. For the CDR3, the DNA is TGTGCCAGCAGCCCCTACGTGACAGGGGATCTGTTTTTT. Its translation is CASSPYVTGDLFF.

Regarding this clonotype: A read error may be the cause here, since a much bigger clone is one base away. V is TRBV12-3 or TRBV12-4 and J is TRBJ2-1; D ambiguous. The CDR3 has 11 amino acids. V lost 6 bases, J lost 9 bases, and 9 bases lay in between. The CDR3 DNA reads TGTGCCAGCAGCACTCGCAGTGAGCAGTTCTTC. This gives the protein CASSTRSEQFF.

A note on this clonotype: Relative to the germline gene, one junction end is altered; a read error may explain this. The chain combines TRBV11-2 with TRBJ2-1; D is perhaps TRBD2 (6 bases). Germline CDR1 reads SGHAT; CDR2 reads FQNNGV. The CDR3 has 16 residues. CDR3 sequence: CASSYPGTCDSNKQFF. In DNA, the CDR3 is TGTGCCAGCAGCTACCCCGGGACTTGCGATAGCAATAAGCAGTTCTTC.

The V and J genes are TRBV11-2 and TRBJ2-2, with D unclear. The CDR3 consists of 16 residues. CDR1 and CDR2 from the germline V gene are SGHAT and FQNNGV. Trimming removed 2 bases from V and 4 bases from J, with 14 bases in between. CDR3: CASSLQASGITGELFF. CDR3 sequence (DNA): TGTGCCAGCAGCTTACAGGCTAGTGGGATCACCGGGGAGCTGTTTTTT.

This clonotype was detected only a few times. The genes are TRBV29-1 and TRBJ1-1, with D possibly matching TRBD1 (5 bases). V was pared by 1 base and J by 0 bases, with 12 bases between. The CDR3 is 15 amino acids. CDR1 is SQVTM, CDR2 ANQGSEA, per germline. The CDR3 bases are TGCAGCGTTGAAGCGGGGTGGGGGGTGAACACTGAAGCTTTCTTT. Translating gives CSVEAGWGVNTEAFF. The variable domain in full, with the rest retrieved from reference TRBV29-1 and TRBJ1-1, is SAVISQKPSRDICQRGTSLTIQCQVDSQVTMMFWYRQQPGQSLTLIATANQGSEATYESGFVIDKFPISRPNLTFSTLTVSNMSPEDSSIYLCSVEAGWGVNTEAFFGQGTRLTVV.

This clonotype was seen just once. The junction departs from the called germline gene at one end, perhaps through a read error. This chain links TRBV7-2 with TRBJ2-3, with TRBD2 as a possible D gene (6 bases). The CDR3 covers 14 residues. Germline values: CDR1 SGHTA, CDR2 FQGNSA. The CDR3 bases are TGTGCCAACAGCATGACAACTAGCACAGATACGGAGTACTTT. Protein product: CANSMTTSTDTEYF. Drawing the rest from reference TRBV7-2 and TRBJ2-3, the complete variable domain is GAGVSQSPSNKVTEKGKDVELRCDPISGHTALYWYRQSLGQGLEFLIYFQGNSAPDKSGLPSDRFSAERTGGSVSTLTIQRTQQEDSAVYLCANSMTTSTDTEYFGPGTRLTVL.

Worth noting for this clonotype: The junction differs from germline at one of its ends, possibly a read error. The CDR3 here is CTRSIALGGANTGELFF. The CDR3 region has the DNA TGTACCAGGAGCATAGCATTAGGAGGGGCGAACACCGGGGAGCTGTTCTTT. The chain is built from TRBV11-2 and TRBJ2-2; D might be TRBD2 (6 bases). CDR3 length: 17 residues. The germline gives CDR1 SGHAT, CDR2 FQNNGV.

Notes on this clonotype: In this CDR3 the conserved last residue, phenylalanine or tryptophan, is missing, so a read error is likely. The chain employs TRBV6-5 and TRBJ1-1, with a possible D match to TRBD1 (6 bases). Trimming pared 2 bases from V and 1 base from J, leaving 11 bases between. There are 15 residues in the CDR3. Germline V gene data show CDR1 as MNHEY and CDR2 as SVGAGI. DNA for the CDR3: TGTGCCAGCAGTTACGGGGGGGCTGGGAACACTGAAGCTTTCTCT. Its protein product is CASSYGGAGNTEAFS.

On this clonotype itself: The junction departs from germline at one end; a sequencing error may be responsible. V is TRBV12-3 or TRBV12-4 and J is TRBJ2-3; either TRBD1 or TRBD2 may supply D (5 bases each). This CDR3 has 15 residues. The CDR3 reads CASSLKLASTDRQYF. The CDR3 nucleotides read TGTGCCAGCAGTTTAAAGCTAGCATCGACAGATAGGCAGTATTTT.

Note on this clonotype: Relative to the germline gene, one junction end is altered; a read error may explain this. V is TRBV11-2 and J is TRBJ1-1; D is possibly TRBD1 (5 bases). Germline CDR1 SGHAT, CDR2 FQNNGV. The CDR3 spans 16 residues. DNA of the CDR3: TGTGCTAGCAGCCGAGGTAGGGCAGGGATTTTCACTGAAGCTTTCTTT. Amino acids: CASSRGRAGIFTEAFF. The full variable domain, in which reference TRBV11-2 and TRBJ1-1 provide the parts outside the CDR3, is EAGVAQSPRYKIIEKRQSVAFWCNPISGHATLYWYQQILGQGPKLLIQFQNNGVVDDSQLPKDRFSAERLKGVDSTLKIQPAKLEDSAVYLCASSRGRAGIFTEAFFGQGTRLTVV.

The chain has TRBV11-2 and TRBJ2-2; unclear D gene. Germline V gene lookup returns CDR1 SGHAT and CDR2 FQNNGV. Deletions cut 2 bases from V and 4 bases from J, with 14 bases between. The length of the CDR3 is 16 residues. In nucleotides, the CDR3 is TGTGCCAGCAGCTTACGGCCTAGTGGGATCACCGGGGAGCTGTTTTTT. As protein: CASSLRPSGITGELFF.

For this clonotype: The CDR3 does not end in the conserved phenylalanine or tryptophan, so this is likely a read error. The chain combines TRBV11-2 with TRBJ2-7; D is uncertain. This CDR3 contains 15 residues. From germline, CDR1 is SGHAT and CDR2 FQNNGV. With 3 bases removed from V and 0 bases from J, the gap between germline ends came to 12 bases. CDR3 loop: CASSFGGWVSYEQYL. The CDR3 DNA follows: TGTGCCAGCAGCTTTGGTGGATGGGTCTCCTACGAGCAGTACTTG.

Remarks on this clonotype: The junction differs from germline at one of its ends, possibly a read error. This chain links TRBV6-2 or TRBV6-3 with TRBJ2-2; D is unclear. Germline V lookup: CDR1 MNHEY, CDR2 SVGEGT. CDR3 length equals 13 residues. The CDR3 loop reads CASSYFVSEELFF. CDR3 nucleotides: TGTGCCAGCAGTTACTTCGTAAGCGAGGAGTTGTTTTTT.

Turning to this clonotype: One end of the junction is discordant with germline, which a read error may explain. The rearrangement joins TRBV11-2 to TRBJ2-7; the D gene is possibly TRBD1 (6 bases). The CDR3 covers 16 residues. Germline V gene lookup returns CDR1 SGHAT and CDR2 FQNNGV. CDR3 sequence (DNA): TGTGCCGGCAGCTTCATACAGGGAGTCATACATAACGAGCAGTACTTC. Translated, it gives CAGSFIQGVIHNEQYF.

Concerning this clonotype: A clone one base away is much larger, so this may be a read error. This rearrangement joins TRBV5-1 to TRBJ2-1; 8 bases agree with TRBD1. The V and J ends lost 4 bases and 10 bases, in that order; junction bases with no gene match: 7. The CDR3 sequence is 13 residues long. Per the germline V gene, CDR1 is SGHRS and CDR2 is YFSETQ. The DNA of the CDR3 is TGCGCCAGCAGCATCCAGGGGGCGGGGGAGCAGTTCTTC. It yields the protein CASSIQGAGEQFF.